This is a list of T cell receptor beta chains from one sample in a study of T cells in Graves' hyperthyroidism and ophthalmopathy. Each CDR3 protein gets one entry after TCRdb re-called the multiplex PCR reads with MiXCR. This repertoire shows roughly 700,000 distinct CDR3 sequences, approximately 14% found once; its top ten account for roughly 10%. The sample comprised blood. Receptor source: a woman younger than 30 with Graves' hyperthyroidism. The CDR3 runs from the conserved cysteine through the conserved F or W. The D gene is left open where the match is weak. The listing skips clone size in some rows; elsewhere it reads once, few, many or a size class.

D gene: .
CDR3 length: 14
J gene: TRBJ2-7
clone size: many
V gene: TRBV27
CDR3 DNA: TGTGCCAGCAGTTTATCGGGGGTCTCCTACGAGCAGTACTTC
CDR3 protein: CASSLSGVSYEQYF

D gene: .
CDR3 length: 12
J gene: TRBJ2-2
clone size: .
V gene: TRBV12-5
CDR3 DNA: TGTGCTAGTGCCCTGGTCGGCGGGGAGCTGTTTTTT
CDR3 protein: CASALVGGELFF

D gene: TRBD1
CDR3 length: 14
J gene: TRBJ1-1
clone size: few
V gene: TRBV19
CDR3 DNA: TGTGCCAGTCAGGGACAGGGGTATGGGACTGAAGCTTTCTTT
CDR3 protein: CASQGQGYGTEAFF

D gene: .
CDR3 length: 11
J gene: TRBJ2-5
clone size: .
V gene: TRBV29-1
CDR3 DNA: TGCAGCGTTAACAGGCAAGAGACCCAGTACTTC
CDR3 protein: CSVNRQETQYF

D gene: TRBD2
CDR3 length: 15
J gene: TRBJ2-7
clone size: many
V gene: TRBV9
CDR3 DNA: TGTGCCAGCAGCCCCGATAGCGGGAGACTCTACGAGCAGTACTTC
CDR3 protein: CASSPDSGRLYEQYF

D gene: .
CDR3 length: 11
J gene: TRBJ2-4
clone size: few
V gene: TRBV5-1
CDR3 DNA: TGCGCCAGCAGCAACGAGGTGTATCAGTACTTC
CDR3 protein: CASSNEVYQYF

D gene: TRBD2
CDR3 length: 17
J gene: TRBJ2-5
clone size: few
V gene: TRBV10-1
CDR3 DNA: TGCGCCAGCAGTGGAGGGGGACTAGCGGGGCCACAAGAGACCCAGTACTTC
CDR3 protein: CASSGGGLAGPQETQYF

D gene: .
CDR3 length: 15
J gene: TRBJ2-2
clone size: .
V gene: TRBV15
CDR3 DNA: TGTGCCACCAGCAGAGTTGGGGCGCACACCGGGGAGCTGTTTTTT
CDR3 protein: CATSRVGAHTGELFF

D gene: .
CDR3 length: 13
J gene: TRBJ2-5
clone size: .
V gene: TRBV20-1
CDR3 DNA: TGCAGTGCTAGTGCAGTAGAGGGTGAGACCCAGTACTTC
CDR3 protein: CSASAVEGETQYF

D gene: TRBD2
CDR3 length: 16
J gene: TRBJ2-1
clone size: few
V gene: TRBV12-3/TRBV12-4
CDR3 DNA: TGTGCCAGCAGATCGGGACTAGCGGGAGACTACAATGAGCAGTTCTTC
CDR3 protein: CASRSGLAGDYNEQFF

D gene: TRBD2
CDR3 length: 13
J gene: TRBJ2-3
clone size: .
V gene: TRBV29-1
CDR3 DNA: TGCAGCGTTGACCCTAGCGGTGTAGATACGCAGTATTTT
CDR3 protein: CSVDPSGVDTQYF